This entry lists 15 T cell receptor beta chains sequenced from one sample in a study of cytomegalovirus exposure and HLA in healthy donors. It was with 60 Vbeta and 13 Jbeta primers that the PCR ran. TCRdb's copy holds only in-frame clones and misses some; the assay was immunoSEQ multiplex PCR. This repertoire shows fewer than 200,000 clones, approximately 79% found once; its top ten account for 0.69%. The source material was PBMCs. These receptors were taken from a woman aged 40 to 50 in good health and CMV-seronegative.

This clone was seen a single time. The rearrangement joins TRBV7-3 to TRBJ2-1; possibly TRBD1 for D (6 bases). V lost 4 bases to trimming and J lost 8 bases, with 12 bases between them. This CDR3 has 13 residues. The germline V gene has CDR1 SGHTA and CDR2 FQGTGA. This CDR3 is CASSSHRADEQFF. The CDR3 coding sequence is TGTGCCAGCAGCTCCCACAGGGCGGATGAGCAGTTCTTC.

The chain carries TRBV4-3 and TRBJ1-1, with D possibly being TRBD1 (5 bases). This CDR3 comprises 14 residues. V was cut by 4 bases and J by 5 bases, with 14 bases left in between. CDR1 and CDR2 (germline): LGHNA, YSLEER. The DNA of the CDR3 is TGCGCCAGCAGCCCGACAGTAGCAAGTACTGAAGCTTTCTTT. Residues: CASSPTVASTEAFF.

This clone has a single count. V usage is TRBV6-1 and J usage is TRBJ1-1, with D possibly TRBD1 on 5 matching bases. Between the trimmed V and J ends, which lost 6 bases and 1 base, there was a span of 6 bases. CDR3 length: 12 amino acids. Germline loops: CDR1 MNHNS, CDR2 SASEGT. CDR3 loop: CASRTGNTEAFF. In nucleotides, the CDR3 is TGTGCCAGCAGAACAGGGAACACTGAAGCTTTCTTT.

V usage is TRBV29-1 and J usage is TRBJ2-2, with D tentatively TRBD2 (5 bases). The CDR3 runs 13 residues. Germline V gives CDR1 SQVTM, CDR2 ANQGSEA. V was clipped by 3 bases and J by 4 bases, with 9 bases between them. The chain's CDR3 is CSVEETTTGELFF. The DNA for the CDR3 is TGCAGCGTTGAGGAGACTACCACCGGGGAGCTGTTTTTT.

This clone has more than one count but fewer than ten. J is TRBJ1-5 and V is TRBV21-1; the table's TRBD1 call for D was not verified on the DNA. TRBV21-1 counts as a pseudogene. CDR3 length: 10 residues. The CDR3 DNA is TGTGTGACAGCTAATCAGCCCCAGCATTTT. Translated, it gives CVTANQPQHF.

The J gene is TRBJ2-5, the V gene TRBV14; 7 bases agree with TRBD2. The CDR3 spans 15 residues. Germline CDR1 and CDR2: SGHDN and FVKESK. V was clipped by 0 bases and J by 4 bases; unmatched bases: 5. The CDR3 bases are TGTGCCAGCAGCCAAGAGAGGACTAGGGGAGAGACCCAGTACTTC. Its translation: CASSQERTRGETQYF.

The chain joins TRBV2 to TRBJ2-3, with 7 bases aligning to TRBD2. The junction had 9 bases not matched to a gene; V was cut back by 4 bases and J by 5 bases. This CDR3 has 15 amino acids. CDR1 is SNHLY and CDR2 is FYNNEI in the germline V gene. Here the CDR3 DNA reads TGTGCCAGCAGTGTCGGCGGGAGTGAGGTAGATACGCAGTATTTT. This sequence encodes CASSVGGSEVDTQYF.

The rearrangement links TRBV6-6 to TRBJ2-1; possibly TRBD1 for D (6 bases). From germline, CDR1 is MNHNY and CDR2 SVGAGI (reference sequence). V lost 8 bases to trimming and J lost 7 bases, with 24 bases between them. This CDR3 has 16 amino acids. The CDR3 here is CASWDLRTATENEQFF. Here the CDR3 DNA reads TGTGCCAGCTGGGACCTCAGGACAGCAACCGAAAATGAGCAGTTCTTC.

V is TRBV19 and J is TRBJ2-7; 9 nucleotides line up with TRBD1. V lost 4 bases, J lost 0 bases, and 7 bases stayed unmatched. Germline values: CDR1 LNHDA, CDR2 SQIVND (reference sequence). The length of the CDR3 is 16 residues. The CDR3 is CASSSPTGGSSYEQYF. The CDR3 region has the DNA TGTGCCAGTAGTAGCCCGACAGGGGGGAGCTCCTACGAGCAGTACTTC. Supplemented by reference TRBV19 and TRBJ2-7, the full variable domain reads DGGITQSPKYLFRKEGQNVTLSCEQNLNHDAMYWYRQDPGQGLRLIYYSQIVNDFQKGDIAEGYSVSREKKESFPLTVTSAQKNPTAFYLCASSSPTGGSSYEQYFGPGTRLTVT.

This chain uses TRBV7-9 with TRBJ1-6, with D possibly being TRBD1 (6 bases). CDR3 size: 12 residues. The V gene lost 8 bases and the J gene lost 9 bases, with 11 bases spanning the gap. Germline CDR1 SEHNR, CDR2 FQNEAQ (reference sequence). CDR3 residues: CASRTGLSPLHF. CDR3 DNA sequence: TGTGCCAGCCGCACAGGGCTTTCACCCCTCCACTTT. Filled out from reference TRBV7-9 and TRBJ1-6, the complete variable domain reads DTGVSQNPRHKITKRGQNVTFRCDPISEHNRLYWYRQTLGQGPEFLTYFQNEAQLEKSRLLSDRFSAERPKGSFSTLEIQRTEQGDSAMYLCASRTGLSPLHFGNGTRLTVT.

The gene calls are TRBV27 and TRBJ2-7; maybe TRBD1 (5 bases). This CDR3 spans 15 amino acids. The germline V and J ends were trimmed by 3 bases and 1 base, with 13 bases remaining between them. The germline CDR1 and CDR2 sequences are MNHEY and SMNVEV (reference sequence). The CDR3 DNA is TGTGCCAGCAGTTTCAGGGCCCTCGGGTCCTACGAGCAGTACTTC. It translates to CASSFRALGSYEQYF.

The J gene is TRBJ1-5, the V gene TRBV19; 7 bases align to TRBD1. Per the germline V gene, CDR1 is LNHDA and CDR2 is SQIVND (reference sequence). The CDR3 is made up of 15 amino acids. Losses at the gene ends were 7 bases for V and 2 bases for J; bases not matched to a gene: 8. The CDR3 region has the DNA TGTGCCAGTATCTCACTAGGACAGGGCAATCAGCCCCAGCATTTT. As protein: CASISLGQGNQPQHF.

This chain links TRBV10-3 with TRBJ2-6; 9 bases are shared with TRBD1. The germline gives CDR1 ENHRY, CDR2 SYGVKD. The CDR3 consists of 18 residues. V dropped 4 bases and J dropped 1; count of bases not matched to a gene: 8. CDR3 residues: CAISGRKGQGSGANVLTF. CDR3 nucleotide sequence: TGTGCCATCAGTGGGCGAAAAGGACAGGGGTCTGGGGCCAACGTCCTGACTTTC.

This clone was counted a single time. The DNA for the CDR3 is TGTGCCAGCAGCTTTTCTCAAAAACTGTTTTTT. Its protein is CASSFSQKLFF. V and J are TRBV7-9 and TRBJ1-4, with unresolved D. Germline-derived CDR1 and CDR2 are SEHNR and FQNEAQ (reference sequence). This CDR3 region has 11 residues. Trimming took 3 bases from V and 9 from J, leaving 5 bases between them.

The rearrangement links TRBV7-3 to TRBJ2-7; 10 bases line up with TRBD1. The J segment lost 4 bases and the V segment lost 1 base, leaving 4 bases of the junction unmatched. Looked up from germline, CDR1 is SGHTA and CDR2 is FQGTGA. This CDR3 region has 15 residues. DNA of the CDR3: TGTGCCAGCAGCTTAAGGGTGGGACAGGGGTACGAGCAGTACTTC. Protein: CASSLRVGQGYEQYF.